This TCR beta chain was identified in a study of beta chain features in type 1 diabetes. As every portion of the isolated RNA was reverse transcribed, the sequencing read expressed TCRB transcripts. Method: immunoSEQ multiplex PCR; TCRdb's copy keeps in-frame clones and lacks some. The sample shows some 360,000 clones, around 20% of them seen only once. Study observations and caveats: These data did not resolve whether HLA type affects TCRB rearrangement. Patients' naive, central memory and regulatory TCRB repertoires appeared more alike than those of healthy donors.

About this clone itself: What it recognizes is unknown. Other DNA sequences in the same sample also yield this CDR3.

Sequencing was done on a sample of naive CD4+ T cells from blood. This receptor was obtained from a woman aged 18-29 years in good health.

CDR3 DNA: TGCGCCAGCAGCTCGAGGGACTCCCAAGAGACCCAGTACTTC. This sequence encodes CASSSRDSQETQYF. The chain uses TRBV5-1 and TRBJ2-5; D possibly corresponds to TRBD2 (6 bases). The CDR3 covers 14 residues. The germline gives CDR1 SGHRS, CDR2 YFSETQ. With 3 bases removed from V and 1 base from J, the gap between germline ends came to 10 bases.